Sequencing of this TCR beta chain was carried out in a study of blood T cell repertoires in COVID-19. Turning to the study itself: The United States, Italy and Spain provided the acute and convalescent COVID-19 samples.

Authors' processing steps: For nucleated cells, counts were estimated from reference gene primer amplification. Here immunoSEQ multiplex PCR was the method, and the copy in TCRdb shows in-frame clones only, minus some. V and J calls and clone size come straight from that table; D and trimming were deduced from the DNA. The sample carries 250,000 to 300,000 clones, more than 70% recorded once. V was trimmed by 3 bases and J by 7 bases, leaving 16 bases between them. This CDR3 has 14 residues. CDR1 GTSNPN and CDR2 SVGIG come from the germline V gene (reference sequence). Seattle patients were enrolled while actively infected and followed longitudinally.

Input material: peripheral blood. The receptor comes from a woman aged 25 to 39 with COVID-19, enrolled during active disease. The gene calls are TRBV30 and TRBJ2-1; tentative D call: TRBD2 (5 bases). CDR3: CAWSPPIPGNEQFF. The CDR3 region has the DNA TGTGCCTGGAGCCCACCTATACCGGGGAATGAGCAGTTCTTC.